The rows below give T cell receptor beta chains drawn from one sample of a study of a mutant IDH1 vaccine in newly diagnosed glioma. Some clones are missing from TCRdb's copy, which holds only in-frame ones; the method was immunoSEQ multiplex PCR. In the table there are about 38,000 clones, approximately 78% of which are singletons. The material sequenced was PBMCs, taken from a glioma patient treated with radiotherapy, temozolomide or both. The receptors derive from a man between 40 and 49 years old with glioma. Some clones in this sample may be carry-over from other donors' samples. Each CDR3 is given with its conserved first and last residue. The D gene is left open where the match is weak. A clone size is listed for some rows: how often the clone was seen (once, few, many), or a class if it is expanded.

j_call clone_size v_call cdr3_length d_call cdr3_aa cdr3_nt
TRBJ2-4 . TRBV19 12 . CASSIPKNIQYF TGTGCCAGTAGTATTCCCAAAAACATTCAGTACTTC
TRBJ2-7 . TRBV18 12 . CASSPDSYEQYF TGTGCCAGCTCACCAGACAGTTACGAGCAGTACTTC
TRBJ1-5 . TRBV4-2 15 . CASSKVGDSNQPQHF TGTGCCAGCAGCAAGGTGGGGGATAGCAATCAGCCCCAGCATTTT
TRBJ2-5 once TRBV7-2 15 TRBD2 CASSPTSGGGETQYF TGTGCCAGCAGCCCTACTAGCGGGGGTGGAGAGACCCAGTACTTC
TRBJ2-5 few TRBV6-4 15 TRBD2 CASSATSGGQETQYF TGTGCCAGCAGTGCGACTAGCGGGGGGCAAGAGACCCAGTACTTC
TRBJ2-3 . TRBV2 17 TRBD2 CASRPGLAGGSEDTQYF TGTGCCAGCAGACCGGGACTAGCGGGGGGATCTGAAGATACGCAGTATTTT
TRBJ2-7 . TRBV19 14 . CASSIRNPGYEQYF TGTGCCAGTAGTATAAGGAATCCAGGCTACGAGCAGTACTTC
TRBJ1-4 . TRBV7-9 15 . CASSLGGHGIEKLFF TGTGCCAGCAGCTTAGGCGGACATGGTATTGAAAAACTGTTTTTT
TRBJ1-4 . TRBV29-1 16 . CSVVGLPRDVGEKLFF TGCAGCGTTGTTGGTTTGCCCAGGGATGTCGGGGAAAAACTGTTTTTT
TRBJ2-7 . TRBV27 16 TRBD2 CASSSRPSGGAGEQYF TGTGCCAGCAGTTCCCGCCCTAGCGGGGGGGCGGGGGAGCAGTACTTC
TRBJ2-2 few TRBV5-1 14 . CASRRDGNTGELFF TGCGCCAGCCGGCGGGACGGGAACACCGGGGAGCTGTTTTTT
TRBJ2-5 . TRBV7-9 15 TRBD2 CASSLTGGSWETQYF TGTGCCAGCAGCTTAACGGGGGGAAGTTGGGAGACCCAGTACTTC
TRBJ1-3 . TRBV29-1 13 . CSVGEGSGNTIYF TGCAGCGTTGGTGAGGGGTCGGGAAACACCATATATTTT
TRBJ2-1 . TRBV5-4 16 TRBD2 CASSLGISGVTNEQFF TGTGCCAGCAGCTTGGGGATTAGCGGGGTTACCAATGAGCAGTTCTTC
TRBJ2-7 . TRBV5-6 15 TRBD2 CASSLRSGGASEQYF TGTGCCAGCAGCTTAAGGTCCGGGGGGGCCAGCGAGCAGTACTTC
TRBJ2-7 few TRBV4-3 16 TRBD2 CASSQAIRGGRYEQYF TGCGCCAGCAGCCAAGCGATCCGGGGGGGCCGCTACGAGCAGTACTTC
TRBJ1-4 . TRBV2 17 TRBD1 CASSDRDRGSGNEKLFF TGTGCCAGCAGCGATCGGGACAGGGGTTCTGGTAATGAAAAACTGTTTTTT
TRBJ1-1 . TRBV5-4 15 . CASSGKDGWNTEAFF TGTGCCAGCAGCGGAAAAGACGGATGGAACACTGAAGCTTTCTTT
TRBJ1-1 medium-sized TRBV30 13 . CAWSVRENTEAFF TGTGCCTGGAGTGTACGGGAGAACACTGAAGCTTTCTTT
TRBJ2-7 . TRBV9 14 . CASSGSIQGYEQYF TGTGCCAGCAGCGGCTCCATACAGGGCTACGAGCAGTACTTC
TRBJ1-3 . TRBV4-1 15 . CASSQDHHSGNTIYF TGCGCCAGCAGCCAAGATCACCACTCTGGAAACACCATATATTTT
TRBJ1-2 . TRBV6-6 16 TRBD1 CASSYTRQGPDYGYTF TGTGCCAGCAGCTATACTCGACAGGGTCCGGACTATGGCTACACCTTC
TRBJ2-1 . TRBV6-5 15 TRBD2 CASSASGGTYNEQFF TGTGCCAGCTCTGCTAGCGGGGGGACCTACAATGAGCAGTTCTTC
TRBJ1-1 . TRBV6-1 17 . CASSEWGTPLENTEAFF TGTGCCAGCAGTGAATGGGGGACCCCCTTGGAGAACACTGAAGCTTTCTTT
TRBJ2-5 . TRBV2 15 TRBD2 CASGRPSGDQETQYF TGTGCCAGCGGACGGCCTAGCGGGGACCAAGAGACCCAGTACTTC
TRBJ1-5 . TRBV27 17 . CASSITGGTSSNQPQHF TGTGCCAGCAGTATTACCGGAGGGACCTCAAGCAATCAGCCCCAGCATTTT
TRBJ1-3 . TRBV7-2 16 . CASSLGVQGAGNTIYF TGTGCCAGCAGCTTAGGCGTCCAGGGAGCAGGAAACACCATATATTTT
TRBJ1-6 . TRBV5-4 14 TRBD1 CASSPGQGNSPLHF TGTGCCAGCAGCCCGGGACAGGGGAATTCACCCCTCCACTTT
TRBJ2-7 . TRBV30 14 . CAWKRGLGTYEQYF TGTGCCTGGAAACGGGGGTTGGGGACCTACGAGCAGTACTTC
TRBJ1-1 . TRBV18 15 . CASSPSGVGLTEAFF TGTGCCAGCTCACCCTCAGGGGTGGGCCTCACTGAAGCTTTCTTT
TRBJ2-3 . TRBV5-1 15 . CASSLTGHRTDTQYF TGCGCCAGCAGCTTGACCGGACACCGCACAGATACGCAGTATTTT
TRBJ2-1 . TRBV4-1 15 . CASSPRGGFNNEQFF TGCGCCAGCAGCCCGCGGGGAGGCTTCAACAATGAGCAGTTCTTC
TRBJ1-2 . TRBV5-1 13 . CASSLTDGGGYTF TGCGCCAGCAGCTTGACGGACGGAGGTGGCTACACCTTC
TRBJ2-3 . TRBV5-1 14 . CASSFSWRTDTQYF TGCGCCAGCAGCTTCAGCTGGCGCACAGATACGCAGTATTTT
TRBJ1-5 . TRBV7-9 14 . CASSSRQSNQPQHF TGTGCCAGCAGCTCCAGACAGTCAAATCAGCCCCAGCATTTT
TRBJ1-3 few TRBV19 14 . CASSFGTSGNTIYF TGTGCCAGTAGTTTCGGGACCTCTGGAAACACCATATATTTT
TRBJ1-5 . TRBV5-1 15 TRBD1 CASSLGTGRDQPQHF TGCGCCAGCAGCTTGGGGACAGGGAGGGACCAGCCCCAGCATTTT
TRBJ1-2 . TRBV9 15 TRBD1 CASSVTTGSNYGYTF TGTGCCAGCAGCGTGACGACAGGGTCCAACTATGGCTACACCTTC
TRBJ2-2 . TRBV7-6 17 TRBD1 CASSRARTGANTGELFF TGTGCCAGCAGCAGGGCCCGGACAGGGGCGAACACCGGGGAGCTGTTTTTT
TRBJ2-2 . TRBV6-1 13 TRBD2 CASTRGGTGELFF TGTGCCAGCACACGGGGGGGCACCGGGGAGCTGTTTTTT
TRBJ1-2 few TRBV27 13 TRBD1 CASSSGQGGGYTF TGTGCCAGCAGTTCCGGACAGGGGGGAGGCTACACCTTC